Each of the 8 T cell receptor beta chains below was sequenced from the same sample in a study of T cells in Graves' hyperthyroidism and ophthalmopathy. The CDR3 regions of TCR beta were amplified from RNA transcripts. During a first-round RT-PCR of the TCR CDR3, the HTBI primer set was used. TCRdb recomputed calls from the multiplex PCR reads with MiXCR, one row per CDR3 protein. This table has 300,000 to 350,000 distinct CDR3 sequences, 15% to 20% appearing once. Sequenced: blood. These receptors were collected from a woman between 35 and 50 years old with Graves' ophthalmopathy.

This clonotype was found many times. The CDR3 spells CASNAQGSEQYF. CDR3 coding DNA: TGTGCCAGCAACGCACAGGGATCCGAGCAGTACTTC. The chain carries TRBV6-5 and TRBJ2-7; maybe TRBD1 (6 bases). The CDR3 is 12 residues long. In germline, CDR1 is MNHEY, CDR2 SVGAGI. V lost 7 bases and J lost 6, with 13 bases in between.

This clonotype was observed many times. The chain combines TRBV2 with TRBJ1-5; 7 bases line up with TRBD1. After removal of 4 bases from V and 11 bases from J, the junction contained 8 bases not matched to a gene. The germline V gene has CDR1 SNHLY and CDR2 FYNNEI. The CDR3 extends over 13 amino acids. CDR3 sequence reads: CASSAAGGRTQHF. The DNA for the CDR3 is TGTGCCAGCAGTGCGGCAGGGGGACGCACCCAGCATTTT.

There are many counts of this clonotype. V usage is TRBV7-9 and J usage is TRBJ2-7; perhaps TRBD1 as D (6 bases). V dropped 5 bases and J dropped 6 bases, with 17 bases sitting between them. The CDR3 runs 14 residues. CDR1 and CDR2 (germline): SEHNR, FQNEAQ (reference sequence). Here the CDR3 DNA reads TGTGCCAGCAGCCCCAACGCACAGGGCGGCGAGCAGTACTTC. Its protein product is CASSPNAQGGEQYF.

The chain joins TRBV7-2 to TRBJ1-3; D remains ambiguous. The CDR3 covers 15 residues. Looked up from germline, CDR1 is SGHTA and CDR2 is FQGNSA. V lost 0 bases and J 0 bases, leaving 6 bases between the germline ends. CDR3: CASSLAWTSGNTIYF. The CDR3 DNA sequence: TGTGCCAGCAGCTTAGCATGGACCTCTGGAAACACCATATATTTT.

This clonotype showed up many times. The chain links TRBV10-3 to TRBJ2-2; 8 bases agree with TRBD2. With 1 base clipped from V and 3 bases from J, the junction kept 4 bases outside the gene matches. This CDR3 is built from 16 residues. CDR1 is ENHRY, CDR2 SYGVKD, per germline. The CDR3 loop is CAISEFRLAYTGELFF. The CDR3 DNA sequence: TGTGCCATCAGTGAGTTCAGACTAGCGTACACCGGGGAGCTGTTTTTT.

This clonotype appeared many times. This chain links TRBV6-1 with TRBJ2-3; TRBD1 matches 7 bases. The germline V gene encodes CDR1 MNHNS and CDR2 SASEGT. V was pared by 6 bases and J by 8 bases, with 14 bases of the junction left unmatched. This CDR3 comprises 15 residues. CDR3 DNA sequence: TGTGCCAGCAGCACCGGGACAGACCCGTTAGTTACGCAGTATTTT. Protein product: CASSTGTDPLVTQYF.

This clonotype was seen many times. A read error may be the cause here, since a much bigger clone is one base away. The chain recombines TRBV6-1 with TRBJ1-1; D uncertain. From germline, CDR1 is MNHNS and CDR2 SASEGT. Trimming left V 1 base short and J 4 bases short, with 10 bases between. There are 14 residues in the CDR3. Here the CDR3 DNA reads TGTGCCAGCAGTGAAGGGATCAGTCCCACTGAAGCTTTCTTT. Amino acid sequence: CASSEGISPTEAFF.

This clonotype was counted many times. The rearrangement uses TRBV27 and TRBJ2-2; either TRBD1 or TRBD2 may supply D (5 bases each). V shed 2 bases and J shed 6 bases, with 7 bases lying between them. This CDR3 contains 13 residues. Germline V CDR1 and CDR2: MNHEY, SMNVEV (reference sequence). Written as DNA, the CDR3 is TGTGCCAGCAGTTTAGTGGGACCCGGGGAGCTGTTTTTT. Translated, it gives CASSLVGPGELFF.